Below are 11 T cell receptor beta chains sequenced from a single sample in a study of early T cells in non-severe SARS-CoV-2 infection. TCRdb reprocessed the 5' RACE reads via MiXCR and lists one record per CDR3 protein. This table holds roughly 93,000 distinct CDR3 sequences, roughly 14% found once. The sequenced sample was whole blood. All receptors derive from an adult who was a healthcare worker with PCR-confirmed SARS-CoV-2 infection or an uninfected control (not recorded which).

The chain is built from TRBV20-1 and TRBJ1-6; 7 bases are a match to TRBD1. CDR3 size: 15 residues. V shed 1 base and J 7 bases; nucleotides not matched to a gene: 7. Looked up from germline, CDR1 is DFQATT and CDR2 is SNEGSKA (reference sequence). This chain's CDR3 is CSARGTGSLNSPLHF. As DNA, the CDR3 is TGCAGTGCTAGAGGGACAGGATCCCTAAATTCACCCCTCCACTTT.

This clonotype showed up just a few times. The rearrangement uses TRBV12-3 or TRBV12-4 and TRBJ2-1; 13 bases match TRBD2. The length of the CDR3 is 22 residues. Germline trimming cut 4 bases from V and 0 bases from J; bases unmatched to any gene: 18. Here the CDR3 DNA reads TGTGCCAGCAGTTCAAACTACCGTGGACTAGCGGGGGCGCGCAGCTCCTACAATGAGCAGTTCTTC. Encoded protein: CASSSNYRGLAGARSSYNEQFF.

This clonotype was counted a few times. The chain combines TRBV6-1 with TRBJ1-1, with TRBD1 matching over 7 bases. This CDR3 is 17 amino acids long. With 7 bases clipped from V and 4 bases from J, the junction kept 18 bases outside the gene matches. From germline, CDR1 is MNHNS and CDR2 SASEGT. The CDR3 reads CASTGTGRGVGGTEAFF. The CDR3, as DNA: TGTGCCAGCACCGGAACAGGCAGGGGGGTTGGAGGCACTGAAGCTTTCTTT.

In this sample, this clonotype turned up a few times. V usage is TRBV18 and J usage is TRBJ1-1; a weak D match, TRBD1 (5 bases). V was clipped by 3 bases and J by 1 base, with 21 bases between them. The germline gives CDR1 KGHSH, CDR2 LQKENI. The CDR3 spans 18 residues. CDR3 DNA sequence: TGTGCCAGCTCACCTCCGGGACGCCTACCTATCGAGAACACTGAAGCTTTCTTT. This translates into CASSPPGRLPIENTEAFF. Using reference TRBV18 and TRBJ1-1 for the parts outside the CDR3, the full variable domain is NAGVMQNPRHLVRRRGQEARLRCSPMKGHSHVYWYRQLPEEGLKFMVYLQKENIIDESGMPKERFSAEFPKEGPSILRIQQVVRGDSAAYFCASSPPGRLPIENTEAFFGQGTRLTVV.

The table lists this clonotype with many counts. The chain carries TRBV5-5 and TRBJ2-3; D remains unclear. V was shortened by 4 bases and J by 2 bases, with 11 bases between the two germline ends. CDR3 length equals 14 residues. Germline V CDR1 and CDR2: SGHKS, YYEKEE (reference sequence). The DNA for the CDR3 is TGTGCCAGCAGCCAGAGCCGATACACAGATACGCAGTATTTT. Translated, it gives CASSQSRYTDTQYF. Full variable domain (outside the CDR3, taken from reference TRBV5-5 and TRBJ2-3): DAGVTQSPTHLIKTRGQQVTLRCSPISGHKSVSWYQQVLGQGPQFIFQYYEKEERGRGNFPDRFSARQFPNYSSELNVNALLLGDSALYLCASSQSRYTDTQYFGPGTRLTVL.

The chain joins TRBV12-3 or TRBV12-4 to TRBJ1-1; no clear D. V was pared by 6 bases and J by 1 base, with 12 bases between. The CDR3 covers 14 residues. The CDR3 reads CASSPTTRNTEAFF. CDR3 nucleotides: TGTGCCAGCAGCCCTACGACGAGGAACACTGAAGCTTTCTTT.

The chain has TRBV7-2 and TRBJ2-5; TRBD2 matches at 8 bases. Germline V gene sequence: CDR1 SGHTA, CDR2 FQGNSA. The length of the CDR3 is 15 residues. J lost 2 bases, V lost 5 bases, and 7 bases had no gene match. CDR3 amino acids: CASSPTGTRQETQYF. In DNA, the CDR3 is TGTGCCAGCAGCCCAACTGGGACTAGACAAGAGACCCAGTACTTC.

The J gene is TRBJ2-7, the V gene TRBV12-2. TRBV12-2 represents a pseudogene. This CDR3 region has 14 residues. The CDR3 region is CASRLYFWTEEQYV. CDR3 nucleotide sequence: TGTGCAAGTCGCTTATATTTCTGGACGGAAGAGCAGTACGTC.

The chain combines TRBV18 with TRBJ1-5; D not resolved. V lost 4 bases and J lost 6, with 19 bases in between. The CDR3 contains 16 residues. CDR1 is KGHSH, CDR2 LQKENI, per germline. DNA of the CDR3: TGTGCCAGCTCACGGAACGACCCCCAAGTTCCTCAGCCCCAGCATTTT. Translating gives CASSRNDPQVPQPQHF. Full variable domain (missing parts from reference TRBV18 and TRBJ1-5): NAGVMQNPRHLVRRRGQEARLRCSPMKGHSHVYWYRQLPEEGLKFMVYLQKENIIDESGMPKERFSAEFPKEGPSILRIQQVVRGDSAAYFCASSRNDPQVPQPQHFGDGTRLSIL.

The rearrangement links TRBV2 to TRBJ1-1; D gene ambiguous. The CDR3 covers 13 residues. V gave up 8 bases and J gave up 3 bases, with 13 bases separating them. Per germline, CDR1 SNHLY and CDR2 FYNNEI. CDR3 nucleotides: TGTGCCAGCGGACGGATTTCCTACACTGAAGCTTTCTTT. This translates into CASGRISYTEAFF. Complete variable domain (other parts from reference TRBV2 and TRBJ1-1): EPEVTQTPSHQVTQMGQEVILRCVPISNHLYFYWYRQILGQKVEFLVSFYNNEISEKSEIFDDQFSVERPDGSNFTLKIRSTKLEDSAMYFCASGRISYTEAFFGQGTRLTVV.

This clonotype appeared a few times. This rearrangement joins TRBV15 to TRBJ1-2; 10 bases line up with TRBD1. Germline V gene sequence: CDR1 LNHNV, CDR2 YYDKDF (reference sequence). CDR3 length: 16 residues. The V gene end was trimmed by 3 bases and the J gene end by 2 bases; junction bases not matched to a gene: 6. CDR3 nucleotides: TGTGCCACCAGCAGCAGACCGGGACAGGGGAACTATGGCTACACCTTC. This codes for CATSSRPGQGNYGYTF. The full variable domain, in which reference TRBV15 and TRBJ1-2 provide the parts outside the CDR3, is DAMVIQNPRYQVTQFGKPVTLSCSQTLNHNVMYWYQQKSSQAPKLLFHYYDKDFNNEADTPDNFQSRRPNTSFCFLDIRSPGLGDTAMYLCATSSRPGQGNYGYTFGSGTRLTVV.